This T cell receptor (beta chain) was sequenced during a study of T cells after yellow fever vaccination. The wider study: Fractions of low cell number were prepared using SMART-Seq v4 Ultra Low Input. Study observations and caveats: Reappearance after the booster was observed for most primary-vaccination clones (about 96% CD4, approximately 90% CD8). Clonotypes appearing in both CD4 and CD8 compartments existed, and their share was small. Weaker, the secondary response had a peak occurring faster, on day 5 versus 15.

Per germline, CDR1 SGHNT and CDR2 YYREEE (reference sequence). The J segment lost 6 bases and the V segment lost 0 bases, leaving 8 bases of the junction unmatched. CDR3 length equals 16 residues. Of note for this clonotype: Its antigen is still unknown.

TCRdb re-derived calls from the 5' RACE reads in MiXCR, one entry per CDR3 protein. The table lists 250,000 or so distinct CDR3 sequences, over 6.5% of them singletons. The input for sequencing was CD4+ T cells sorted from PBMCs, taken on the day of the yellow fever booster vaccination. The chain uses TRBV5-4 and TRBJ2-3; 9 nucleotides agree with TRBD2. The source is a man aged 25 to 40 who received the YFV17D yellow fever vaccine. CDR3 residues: CASSLVNSGRRDTQYF. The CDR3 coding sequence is TGTGCCAGCAGCTTGGTGAATAGCGGGAGACGGGATACGCAGTATTTT.